These 21 T cell receptor beta chains originate from one sample sequenced in a study of technical replicates of blood from a few donors. Repertoires were generated with immunoSEQ multiplex PCR, while TCRdb's copy carries only in-frame clones and drops some. The table includes 75,000 to 95,000 clones, approximately 91% detected once. The sample was T cells isolated from PBMCs. The source of these receptors is a human donor in good health.

V and J are TRBV13 and TRBJ1-5; 8 bases line up with TRBD1. Germline V gene data show CDR1 as PRHDT and CDR2 as FYEKMQ (reference sequence). The CDR3 runs to 18 residues. J lost 2 bases, V lost 5 bases, and 14 bases had no gene match. Here the CDR3 reads CASSGPGQGMMGNQPQHF. As DNA, the CDR3 is TGTGCCAGCAGCGGGCCCGGACAGGGTATGATGGGCAATCAGCCCCAGCATTTT.

The chain is built from TRBV7-8 and TRBJ1-2; no reliable D call. The CDR3 is 12 residues long. Deletions cut 5 bases from V and 0 bases from J, with 4 bases between. Germline V gene lookup returns CDR1 SGHVS and CDR2 FQNEAQ. CDR3 in amino acids: CASSLSNYGYTF. CDR3 nucleotides: TGTGCCAGCAGCCTGTCTAACTATGGCTACACCTTC.

The V and J genes are TRBV9 and TRBJ1-1; D unclear. In germline, CDR1 is SGDLS, CDR2 YYNGEE. The CDR3 spans 14 residues. V was clipped by 0 bases and J by 5 bases, with 11 bases between them. CDR3 DNA sequence: TGTGCCAGCAGCGTAGCTGAGGAGTGGACTGAAGCTTTCTTT. Protein product: CASSVAEEWTEAFF.

The chain recombines TRBV5-4 with TRBJ1-2; 8 positions match TRBD1. Per the germline V gene, CDR1 is SGHNT and CDR2 is YYREEE (reference sequence). The CDR3 spans 16 residues. J lost 2 bases, V lost 0 bases, and 6 bases had no gene match. CDR3 region: CASSLENTGGNYGYTF. The CDR3, as DNA: TGTGCCAGCAGCTTGGAGAATACAGGGGGGAACTATGGCTACACCTTC.

The V call is TRBV5-6, the J call TRBJ2-7, with 10 bases fitting TRBD1. V shed 2 bases, J shed 4 bases, and the junction held 6 bases outside the gene matches. Per the germline V gene, CDR1 is SGHDT and CDR2 is YYEEEE. The CDR3 is 15 amino acids. Here the CDR3 reads CASSFGQGVSYEQYF. The DNA for the CDR3 is TGTGCCAGCAGCTTTGGACAGGGGGTTTCGTACGAGCAGTACTTC.

The rearrangement uses TRBV6-5 and TRBJ1-2; a weak D match, TRBD1 (6 bases). This CDR3 has 13 amino acids. Trimming took 8 bases from V and 6 from J, leaving 16 bases between them. The germline CDR1 and CDR2 sequences are MNHEY and SVGAGI. The CDR3: CASLGSRGHGYTF. The CDR3 DNA reads as TGTGCCAGCCTAGGGTCCAGGGGACATGGCTACACCTTC.

The chain links TRBV19 to TRBJ2-3; TRBD2 matches 12 bases. Trimming removed 0 bases from V and 4 bases from J; junction bases left unmatched: 11. Looked up from germline, CDR1 is LNHDA and CDR2 is SQIVND (reference sequence). The CDR3 is 19 residues long. CDR3 sequence: CASSIDQTSGRGSADTQYF. DNA for the CDR3: TGTGCCAGTAGTATAGATCAGACTAGCGGGAGAGGTAGTGCAGATACGCAGTATTTT.

The V gene is TRBV6-5, the J gene TRBJ1-4, with D unresolved. The CDR3 has 15 residues. Germline-derived CDR1 and CDR2 are MNHEY and SVGAGI. V was pared by 4 bases and J by 7 bases, with 16 bases between. CDR3 amino acids: CASSSGNSLREKLFF. The DNA of the CDR3 is TGTGCCAGCAGTTCCGGGAACTCTCTTCGTGAAAAACTGTTTTTT.

This chain connects TRBV11-3 to TRBJ2-2; TRBD2 might be the D (6 bases). Germline V gives CDR1 SGHNT, CDR2 YENEEA. The CDR3 consists of 16 residues. V shed 3 bases and J shed 3 bases, with 14 bases lying between them. The CDR3 loop is CASSLGLWGDTGELFF. Written as DNA, the CDR3 is TGTGCCAGCAGCTTGGGGCTCTGGGGGGACACCGGGGAGCTGTTTTTT.

This sequence joins TRBV11-2 and TRBJ2-1, with TRBD2 as a possible D gene (5 bases). The germline V gene has CDR1 SGHAT and CDR2 FQNNGV. V was clipped by 1 base and J by 5 bases, with 15 bases between them. The CDR3 has 16 amino acids. The CDR3 spells CASSLVVVGINNEQFF. Written as DNA, the CDR3 is TGTGCCAGCAGCTTAGTTGTTGTCGGGATAAACAATGAGCAGTTCTTC.

The V call is TRBV5-6, the J call TRBJ2-4; tentative D call: TRBD1 (5 bases). Germline values: CDR1 SGHDT, CDR2 YYEEEE. Trimming removed 4 bases from V and 6 bases from J, with 17 bases in between. CDR3 length: 15 residues. CDR3 sequence (DNA): TGTGCCAGCAGCGGATCGATCCAGGGATTAAACATTCAGTACTTC. Translation gives CASSGSIQGLNIQYF.

This sequence joins TRBV6-5 and TRBJ1-2; tentative D call: TRBD1 (5 bases). CDR1 is MNHEY, CDR2 SVGAGI, per germline. V was pared by 7 bases and J by 8 bases, with 17 bases between. CDR3 length: 13 residues. CDR3 nucleotide sequence: TGTGCCAGCACCGATGGGGGGGAGGGAGGCTACACCTTC. Translated: CASTDGGEGGYTF.

The chain uses TRBV19 and TRBJ2-1; possible D gene TRBD1, 6 bases. The germline V gene encodes CDR1 LNHDA and CDR2 SQIVND (reference sequence). The CDR3 has 13 amino acids. The germline V and J ends were trimmed by 7 bases and 8 bases, with 15 bases remaining between them. Here the CDR3 DNA reads TGTGCCAGTATGAAACAGGGATCCCATGAGCAGTTCTTC. Protein: CASMKQGSHEQFF.

In this sample, this clone turned up once. The chain joins TRBV4-3 to TRBJ2-1, with 8 nucleotides matching TRBD1. V dropped 3 bases and J dropped 6; count of bases not matched to a gene: 1. This CDR3 spans 13 amino acids. From germline, CDR1 is LGHNA and CDR2 YSLEER. CDR3 region: CASSHTGGNEQFF. For the CDR3, the DNA is TGCGCCAGCAGCCACACAGGGGGCAATGAGCAGTTCTTC.

The rearrangement uses TRBV9 and TRBJ2-2; D uncertain. Trimming took off 3 bases at V and 4 bases at J, with 7 bases between the two ends. CDR3 size: 13 residues. Germline lookup yields CDR1 SGDLS and CDR2 YYNGEE. CDR3 nucleotide sequence: TGTGCCAGCAGCGCTTACTCCACCGGGGAGCTGTTTTTT. Translating it yields CASSAYSTGELFF.

In DNA form, the CDR3 reads TGTGCCATCGGTGGACAGGGAGTCATGAACACTGAAGCTTTCTTT. It is translated as CAIGGQGVMNTEAFF. The J gene is TRBJ1-1, the V gene TRBV10-3; 8 nucleotides line up with TRBD1. The CDR3 contains 15 residues. In germline, CDR1 is ENHRY, CDR2 SYGVKD. V trimming: 8 bases; J trimming: 0 bases; junction bases outside the gene matches: 8.

The V call is TRBV4-1, the J call TRBJ2-5; weak D call: TRBD1 (5 bases). CDR3 length equals 15 residues. V lost 4 bases, J lost 2 bases, and 14 bases lay in between. Germline CDR1 reads MGHRA; CDR2 reads YSYEKL. Here the CDR3 DNA reads TGCGCCAGCAGCCTAGACCCCACAGGTCAAGAGACCCAGTACTTC. Translated, it gives CASSLDPTGQETQYF.

The chain combines TRBV7-8 with TRBJ2-2; 13 bases align to TRBD2. The V segment lost 5 bases and the J segment 5 bases; nucleotides outside the gene matches: 5. The CDR3 is 16 amino acids. The germline gives CDR1 SGHVS, CDR2 FQNEAQ. In DNA form, the CDR3 reads TGTGCCAGCAGCCGAGGACTAGCGGGAGTAACCGGGGAGCTGTTTTTT. Its translation: CASSRGLAGVTGELFF. Combining the CDR3 with reference TRBV7-8 and TRBJ2-2 gives the whole variable domain GAGVSQSPRYKVAKRGQDVALRCDPISGHVSLFWYQQALGQGPEFLTYFQNEAQLDKSGLPSDRFFAERPEGSVSTLKIQRTQQEDSAVYLCASSRGLAGVTGELFFGEGSRLTVL.

The V gene is TRBV2, the J gene TRBJ1-3, with 8 bases lining up with TRBD1. V lost 6 bases and J lost 0; bases outside the gene matches: 7. CDR1 is SNHLY and CDR2 is FYNNEI in the germline V gene. The CDR3 covers 16 residues. In DNA, the CDR3 is TGTGCCAGCAGCCCGACAGGGGCCAGCTCTGGAAACACCATATATTTT. Protein: CASSPTGASSGNTIYF.

The chain has TRBV6-6 and TRBJ1-1, with unresolved D. CDR3 size: 13 residues. Germline V gene sequence: CDR1 MNHNY, CDR2 SVGAGI (reference sequence). V was cut by 2 bases and J by 0 bases, with 4 bases left in between. CDR3: CASSYGMNTEAFF. DNA for the CDR3: TGTGCCAGCAGTTACGGCATGAACACTGAAGCTTTCTTT.

V gene TRBV13 combines with J gene TRBJ2-2, with 9 positions matching TRBD1. J lost 6 bases, V lost 7 bases, and 15 bases had no gene match. CDR1 is PRHDT and CDR2 is FYEKMQ in the germline V gene (reference sequence). CDR3 length: 17 residues. This CDR3 is CASTGAGTGILAGELFF. The CDR3 nucleotides read TGTGCCAGCACCGGTGCCGGGACAGGGATCTTGGCCGGGGAGCTGTTTTTT.